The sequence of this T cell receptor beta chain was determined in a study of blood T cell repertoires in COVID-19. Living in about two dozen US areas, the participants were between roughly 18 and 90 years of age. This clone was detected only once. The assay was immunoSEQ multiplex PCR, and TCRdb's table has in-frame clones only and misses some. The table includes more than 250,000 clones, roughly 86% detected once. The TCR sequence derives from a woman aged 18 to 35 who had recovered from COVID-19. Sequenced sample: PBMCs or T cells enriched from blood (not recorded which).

The CDR3 coding sequence is TGCGCCAGCAGCTCGAACCTGACAGCTTACACTGAAGCTTTCTTT. Translated, it gives CASSSNLTAYTEAFF. The V call is TRBV5-1, the J call TRBJ1-1; a weak D match, TRBD1 (5 bases). Between the trimmed V and J ends, which lost 3 bases and 3 bases, there was a span of 15 bases. CDR1 SGHRS and CDR2 YFSETQ come from the germline V gene. This CDR3 comprises 15 residues.